The 23 T cell receptor beta chains below were found in one sample sequenced in a study of T cell clones after liver transplantation. Here immunoSEQ multiplex PCR was the method, and the copy in TCRdb shows in-frame clones only, minus some. The sample carries roughly 62,000 clones, around three quarters recorded once. Source: CD4+ T cells from blood, taken at the approximately 15-month timepoint. These TCRs come from a human patient who received a liver transplant. Part of the T cell pool may stem from the graft donor.

The rearrangement links TRBV5-6 to TRBJ2-1; D gene uncertain. Germline assignment: CDR1 SGHDT and CDR2 YYEEEE. This CDR3 has 14 amino acids. The V end lost 0 bases, the J end lost 10 bases, and 14 bases lay between the germline ends. The CDR3 nucleotides read TGTGCCAGCAGCTTGGATTCTGGGTTTTACGAGCAGTTCTTC. It is translated as CASSLDSGFYEQFF. The full variable domain, its missing parts supplied by reference TRBV5-6 and TRBJ2-1, is DAGVTQSPTHLIKTRGQQVTLRCSPKSGHDTVSWYQQALGQGPQFIFQYYEEEERQRGNFPDRFSGHQFPNYSSELNVNALLLGDSALYLCASSLDSGFYEQFFGPGTRLTVL.

This clone occurred a few times. V and J are TRBV7-9 and TRBJ2-3; no firm D call. The germline V gene encodes CDR1 SEHNR and CDR2 FQNEAQ (reference sequence). CDR3 size: 10 residues. Trimming cost V 4 bases and J 8 bases, with 4 bases left between them. Here the CDR3 reads CASSSITQYF. CDR3 coding DNA: TGTGCCAGCAGCTCAATTACGCAGTATTTT.

This rearrangement joins TRBV15 to TRBJ2-5, with TRBD1 identical over 7 bases. V trimming: 1 base; J trimming: 5 bases; junction bases outside the gene matches: 7. The CDR3 runs to 15 residues. Germline-derived CDR1 and CDR2 are LNHNV and YYDKDF (reference sequence). The CDR3 is CATSRATGSWETQYF. The DNA of the CDR3 is TGTGCCACCAGCAGAGCGACAGGGTCTTGGGAGACCCAGTACTTC.

V and J are TRBV6-1 and TRBJ1-1, with 8 nucleotides matching TRBD1. The CDR3 has 14 residues. CDR1 and CDR2 (germline): MNHNS, SASEGT. After removal of 3 bases from V and 10 bases from J, the junction contained 10 bases not matched to a gene. CDR3 residues: CASSEAQGARTAFF. In DNA, the CDR3 is TGTGCCAGCAGTGAGGCTCAGGGGGCGCGGACAGCTTTCTTT.

This clone turned up a few times. This chain connects TRBV18 to TRBJ2-1, with D perhaps matching TRBD2 (5 bases). CDR1 is KGHSH and CDR2 is LQKENI in the germline V gene. The CDR3 runs to 13 residues. V lost 2 bases, J lost 8 bases, and 10 bases lay in between. The CDR3 region has the DNA TGTGCCAGCTCACCAGGGGAGAGTTATGAGCAGTTCTTC. Residues: CASSPGESYEQFF. Full variable domain (missing parts from reference TRBV18 and TRBJ2-1): NAGVMQNPRHLVRRRGQEARLRCSPMKGHSHVYWYRQLPEEGLKFMVYLQKENIIDESGMPKERFSAEFPKEGPSILRIQQVVRGDSAAYFCASSPGESYEQFFGPGTRLTVL.

The chain is built from TRBV10-3 and TRBJ2-2, with TRBD2 identical over 10 bases. Trimming took 5 bases from V and 3 from J; bases not matched to a gene: 9. Germline V gene lookup returns CDR1 ENHRY and CDR2 SYGVKD. The length of the CDR3 is 17 residues. CDR3 bases: TGTGCCATCAGTAACTCTGGGACTAGCGTTGACACCGGGGAGCTGTTTTTT. Amino acid sequence: CAISNSGTSVDTGELFF.

The chain carries TRBV6-1 and TRBJ2-7, with D unclear. Germline V gene sequence: CDR1 MNHNS, CDR2 SASEGT. Trimming shortened V by 7 bases and J by 2 bases, and 12 bases separated the two germline ends. The length of the CDR3 is 13 residues. CDR3 amino acids: CASTPVATYEQYF. The DNA for the CDR3 is TGTGCCAGCACCCCGGTGGCGACCTACGAGCAGTACTTC.

This clone was observed a few times. V is TRBV10-2 and J is TRBJ2-3, with no clear D. Germline-derived CDR1 and CDR2 are WSHSY and SAAADI. Trimming left V 5 bases short and J 4 bases short, with 4 bases between. The CDR3 sequence is 11 residues long. This CDR3 reads CASSSADTQYF. CDR3 sequence (DNA): TGCGCCAGCAGTAGCGCAGATACGCAGTATTTT.

This chain's CDR3 is CASSSELQEYTEAFF. The CDR3, as DNA: TGTGCCAGCAGCTCGGAACTTCAGGAGTACACTGAAGCTTTCTTT. The chain recombines TRBV5-5 with TRBJ1-1; no clear D. Trimming removed 3 bases at V and 3 bases at J, with 15 bases between. Germline CDR1 is SGHKS and CDR2 is YYEKEE (reference sequence). The CDR3 runs to 15 residues. Based on the CDR3 plus reference TRBV5-5 and TRBJ1-1, the full variable domain is DAGVTQSPTHLIKTRGQQVTLRCSPISGHKSVSWYQQVLGQGPQFIFQYYEKEERGRGNFPDRFSARQFPNYSSELNVNALLLGDSALYLCASSSELQEYTEAFFGQGTRLTVV.

This clone was seen ten or more times. The chain carries TRBV6-1 and TRBJ2-5, with TRBD2 matching over 14 bases. Germline CDR1 MNHNS, CDR2 SASEGT. The junction had 2 bases not matched to a gene; V was cut back by 3 bases and J by 5 bases. The CDR3 runs 15 residues. The CDR3 sequence: CASSETSGGAETQYF. CDR3 sequence (DNA): TGTGCCAGCAGTGAGACTAGCGGGGGGGCCGAGACCCAGTACTTC.

The gene calls are TRBV6-1 and TRBJ1-2; D ambiguous. V was pared by 2 bases and J by 0 bases, with 7 bases between. CDR3 length: 14 residues. Germline V gives CDR1 MNHNS, CDR2 SASEGT. For the CDR3, the DNA is TGTGCCAGCAGTGAAACAGTATCTAACTATGGCTACACCTTC. This sequence encodes CASSETVSNYGYTF.

The CDR3: CASSFGPASNQPQHF. CDR3 bases: TGTGCCAGCAGCTTTGGACCAGCCAGCAATCAGCCCCAGCATTTT. This chain joins TRBV7-2 and TRBJ1-5; D is undetermined. V was clipped by 3 bases and J by 1 base, with 10 bases between them. Looked up from germline, CDR1 is SGHTA and CDR2 is FQGNSA. This CDR3 comprises 15 residues.

V gene TRBV5-4 combines with J gene TRBJ2-7; D is perhaps TRBD1 (5 bases). The germline V gene encodes CDR1 SGHNT and CDR2 YYREEE (reference sequence). This CDR3 has 13 amino acids. V lost 4 bases, J lost 4 bases, and 12 bases lay in between. CDR3 DNA sequence: TGTGCCAGCAGCCTGGACAAGTTGTACGAGCAGTACGTC. It codes for CASSLDKLYEQYV.

The V call is TRBV6-5, the J call TRBJ1-2, with TRBD1 matching over 7 bases. Looked up from germline, CDR1 is MNHEY and CDR2 is SVGAGI. V lost 2 bases to trimming and J lost 2 bases; unmatched junction nucleotides: 8. CDR3 length: 16 amino acids. CDR3 region: CASSYTWTGPNYGYTF. The CDR3 coding sequence is TGTGCCAGCAGTTACACCTGGACAGGACCGAACTATGGCTACACCTTC.

J is TRBJ2-5 and V is TRBV5-6, with TRBD2 matching over 15 bases. V lost 4 bases, J lost 4 bases, and 8 bases stayed unmatched. This CDR3 comprises 17 residues. Germline V gene sequence: CDR1 SGHDT, CDR2 YYEEEE. The CDR3 loop reads CASSPRTSGRALETQYF. CDR3 in DNA: TGTGCCAGCAGCCCTAGGACTAGCGGGAGGGCCCTAGAGACCCAGTACTTC.

This clone was seen only once. The V call is TRBV7-6, the J call TRBJ2-5; weak D call: TRBD2 (6 bases). V lost 4 bases and J 2 bases, leaving 14 bases between the germline ends. Germline V gives CDR1 SGHVS, CDR2 FNYEAQ. The CDR3 is 15 amino acids. The CDR3 protein is CASSSPLAEQETQYF. In DNA form, the CDR3 reads TGTGCCAGCAGCTCACCGTTAGCGGAACAAGAGACCCAGTACTTC.

The gene calls are TRBV15 and TRBJ2-7; the D is unclear. The CDR3 spans 14 residues. Germline lookup yields CDR1 LNHNV and CDR2 YYDKDF (reference sequence). V shed 0 bases and J shed 0 bases, with 6 bases lying between them. This CDR3 reads CATSRDRYSYEQYF. Written as DNA, the CDR3 is TGTGCCACCAGCAGAGACAGGTACTCCTACGAGCAGTACTTC.

This clone was observed a single time. The chain's CDR3 is CASSLGALRTDTQYF. CDR3 DNA sequence: TGTGCCAGCAGCCTTGGAGCCCTTCGCACAGATACGCAGTATTTT. The V call is TRBV5-4, the J call TRBJ2-3; D unresolved. Germline-derived CDR1 and CDR2 are SGHNT and YYREEE (reference sequence). CDR3 length: 15 amino acids. V was cut by 4 bases and J by 1 base, with 13 bases left in between. The whole variable domain, remainder taken from reference TRBV5-4 and TRBJ2-3, is ETGVTQSPTHLIKTRGQQVTLRCSSQSGHNTVSWYQQALGQGPQFIFQYYREEENGRGNFPPRFSGLQFPNYSSELNVNALELDDSALYLCASSLGALRTDTQYFGPGTRLTVL.

This clone was seen only a few times. This chain joins TRBV19 and TRBJ2-7, with 10 nucleotides matching TRBD1. Per germline, CDR1 LNHDA and CDR2 SQIVND (reference sequence). This CDR3 is built from 17 residues. Unmatched junction bases numbered 13, after V lost 6 bases and J lost 2 bases. CDR3 nucleotides: TGTGCCAGTAGCCACATTCAGGGGACAGGGGCAACCTACGAGCAGTACTTC. Amino acids: CASSHIQGTGATYEQYF.

The rearrangement links TRBV25-1 to TRBJ2-1; maybe TRBD1 (6 bases). The ends were cut back, 9 bases at V and 5 bases at J, with 14 bases in the middle. The germline CDR1 and CDR2 sequences are MGHDK and SYGVNS. The CDR3 length is 13 residues. CDR3 nucleotides: TGTGCCAGTAGAAATTCAGGGGACAATGAGCAGTTCTTC. Protein product: CASRNSGDNEQFF.

The gene calls are TRBV7-2 and TRBJ2-1; D is unresolved. V lost 0 bases, J lost 15 bases, and 9 bases lay in between. The CDR3 extends over 11 amino acids. Germline V gene data show CDR1 as SGHTA and CDR2 as FQGNSA. The CDR3 region is CASSLAGSGFF. CDR3 bases: TGTGCCAGCAGCTTAGCGGGGTCAGGGTTCTTC.

The rearrangement uses TRBV5-1 and TRBJ1-1; 7 nucleotides align to TRBD1. The CDR3 contains 14 residues. V shed 3 bases, J shed 5 bases, and the junction held 7 bases outside the gene matches. The germline V gene has CDR1 SGHRS and CDR2 YFSETQ. In DNA form, the CDR3 reads TGCGCCAGCAGCTGGGACAGTGGGCAGACTGAAGCTTTCTTT. This encodes CASSWDSGQTEAFF.

This sequence joins TRBV5-4 and TRBJ2-3; 7 bases are shared with TRBD2. V lost 0 bases, J lost 3 bases, and 4 bases stayed unmatched. This CDR3 is 15 amino acids long. Germline CDR1 SGHNT, CDR2 YYREEE (reference sequence). The CDR3 loop is CASSLGELATDTQYF. DNA for the CDR3: TGTGCCAGCAGCTTGGGGGAACTAGCGACAGATACGCAGTATTTT.